This T cell receptor beta chain was found in a study of blood T cell repertoires in COVID-19. For the study at large: In each case, the material was cDNA or gDNA derived from T cells, B-cell-depleted T cells, or PBMCs.

CDR3 length: 13 residues. Trimming cost V 4 bases and J 4 bases, with 12 bases left between them. CDR1 is SGHNT, CDR2 YYREEE, per germline (reference sequence). In the authors' workflow: Cell counts per sample came from amplifying reference gene primers. The assay was immunoSEQ multiplex PCR, and TCRdb's table has in-frame clones only and misses some. From that table come the V and J calls and clone size; the DNA was used to work out D and trimming. The sample consists of a few hundred thousand clones, more than 75% of them appearing once. The chain couples TRBV5-4 to TRBJ2-7; D is possibly TRBD2 (5 bases). The sample consisted of peripheral blood. The TCR sequence derives from an elderly man with acute or convalescent COVID-19. The CDR3: CASSPGVAYEQYF. As DNA, the CDR3 is TGTGCCAGCAGCCCCGGGGTGGCTTACGAGCAGTACTTC.